One sample yielded the 7 T cell receptor beta chains listed below, sequenced in a study of T cells in Graves' hyperthyroidism and ophthalmopathy. Template material for amplifying TCR beta CDR3 regions consisted of RNA transcripts. In the first-round RT-PCR of the TCR CDR3, the HTBI primer set was used. TCRdb independently ran MiXCR on the multiplex PCR reads; one entry per CDR3 protein. This sample has approximately 530,000 distinct CDR3 sequences, with 15% to 20% found just once. Sequencing was performed on blood. These receptors all come from a woman aged 18-29 years with Graves' hyperthyroidism.

This clonotype was seen more than once but under ten times. The rearrangement links TRBV3-1 to TRBJ1-5; D is ambiguous. Germline CDR1 is LGHDT and CDR2 is YNNKEL (reference sequence). Between the trimmed V and J ends, which lost 3 bases and 2 bases, there was a span of 8 bases. CDR3 length: 14 amino acids. In DNA, the CDR3 is TGTGCCAGCAGCCAGGGCCCTCGCAATCAGCCCCAGCATTTT. This sequence encodes CASSQGPRNQPQHF.

This clonotype was seen repeatedly, ten times or more. The V call is TRBV7-9, the J call TRBJ2-7; no definite D call. This CDR3 is 14 amino acids long. The germline V and J ends were trimmed by 0 bases and 9 bases, with 15 bases remaining between them. The germline V gene encodes CDR1 SEHNR and CDR2 FQNEAQ (reference sequence). The CDR3 DNA reads TGTGCCAGCAGCTTAGCGCGTAGAAGCAATCGGCAGTACTTC. This codes for CASSLARRSNRQYF.

This clonotype was recorded many times. This sequence joins TRBV2 and TRBJ2-3; D possibly matches TRBD1 or TRBD2 (5 bases each). Trimming shortened V by 6 bases and J by 3 bases, and 22 bases separated the two germline ends. The CDR3 loop spans 17 amino acids. Germline V gene lookup returns CDR1 SNHLY and CDR2 FYNNEI. This CDR3 reads CASRRGRTPTRTDTQYF. The DNA for the CDR3 is TGTGCCAGCAGAAGGGGACGAACCCCGACCAGGACAGATACGCAGTATTTT.

This clonotype came up many times. The chain employs TRBV12-3 or TRBV12-4 and TRBJ2-7, with D possibly TRBD1 on 5 matching bases. The CDR3 runs 18 residues. The ends were cut back, 6 bases at V and 4 bases at J, with 28 bases in the middle. The CDR3 region has the DNA TGTGCCAGCAGCCGTTGGGGTGCAGGTGGACACTCAAGGTACGAGCAGTACTTC. This translates into CASSRWGAGGHSRYEQYF.

CDR3 sequence (DNA): TGTGCCAGCAGTGAATCAAGCGACGTTGGGGAGCTGTTTTTT. It specifies CASSESSDVGELFF. The J gene is TRBJ2-2, the V gene TRBV6-1; D uncertain. The CDR3 spans 14 residues. Deletions cut 2 bases from V and 8 bases from J, with 12 bases between. Germline CDR1 is MNHNS and CDR2 is SASEGT.

The chain carries TRBV20-1 and TRBJ2-7, with 7 bases aligning to TRBD2. Trimming took 1 base from V and 5 from J; bases not matched to a gene: 5. This CDR3 contains 13 residues. The germline CDR1 and CDR2 sequences are DFQATT and SNEGSKA (reference sequence). The CDR3 DNA sequence: TGCAGTGCTAGAGCCCCGGGGGGAAACGAGCAGTACTTC. As protein: CSARAPGGNEQYF.

Worth noting for this clonotype: A read error may be the cause here, since a much bigger clone is one base away. This chain joins TRBV10-3 and TRBJ2-7; TRBD2 matches 7 bases. Germline values: CDR1 ENHRY, CDR2 SYGVKD. The CDR3 spans 15 residues. CDR3 DNA: TGTGCCTTCAGTTTCGAAGGCGGGAGAGGCGACGAGCAGTACTTC. It translates to CAFSFEGGRGDEQYF.